Below, 22 T cell receptor beta chains from the same sample are listed, as sequenced in a study of CD8+ T cells in alopecia areata. Noted treatment: oral pan-JAK inhibitor, 5-10 mg twice daily. cDNA reverse transcribed from extracted RNA served as the sequencing template. Clones were sequenced by immunoSEQ multiplex PCR, and TCRdb holds only the in-frame ones, with some missing. This table holds nearly 200,000 clones, roughly 64% found once. This sample comprised CD4+ T cells sorted from blood, obtained at week 24, from a patient treated with tofacitinib. These receptors were obtained from a human donor with alopecia areata.

This clone was observed a handful of times. At the DNA level, this CDR3 is encoded by other sequences in the same sample as well. The V gene is TRBV29-1, the J gene TRBJ2-5; 7 bases fit TRBD1. CDR3 length equals 13 residues. V was pared by 3 bases and J by 3 bases, with 4 bases of the junction left unmatched. Germline V gives CDR1 SQVTM, CDR2 ANQGSEA. CDR3: CSVDVTGEETQYF. CDR3 coding DNA: TGCAGCGTTGACGTCACAGGGGAAGAGACCCAGTACTTC.

This chain uses TRBV29-1 with TRBJ2-3; tentative D call: TRBD1 (6 bases). From germline, CDR1 is SQVTM and CDR2 ANQGSEA. V was shortened by 7 bases and J by 2 bases, with 13 bases between the two germline ends. The CDR3 has 13 amino acids. The CDR3 protein is CSATGRATDTQYF. For the CDR3, the DNA is TGCAGCGCTACAGGGCGCGCCACAGATACGCAGTATTTT.

The genes are TRBV27 and TRBJ2-7; a possible D gene is TRBD1 (6 bases). Trimming pared 5 bases from V and 4 bases from J, leaving 15 bases between. Germline V gene sequence: CDR1 MNHEY, CDR2 SMNVEV (reference sequence). The CDR3 covers 14 residues. The CDR3 is CASSLARGQYEQYF. The CDR3 region has the DNA TGTGCCAGCAGTCTCGCCAGGGGCCAGTACGAGCAGTACTTC.

This sequence joins TRBV5-6 and TRBJ1-2; 10 bases line up with TRBD1. The CDR3 is 17 amino acids. The trim removed 1 base at V and 1 base at J, leaving 7 bases unmatched. Germline V CDR1 and CDR2: SGHDT, YYEEEE. This chain's CDR3 is CASSLYGTGVDNYGYTF. The CDR3 bases are TGTGCCAGCAGCTTGTACGGGACAGGGGTAGATAACTATGGCTACACCTTC.

This clone was detected a few times. V usage is TRBV15 and J usage is TRBJ2-1, with D possibly matching TRBD1 (6 bases). CDR1 LNHNV and CDR2 YYDKDF come from the germline V gene (reference sequence). The CDR3 has 14 residues. V lost 7 bases to trimming and J lost 5 bases, with 15 bases between them. CDR3 sequence: CATIQDRYDNEQFF. The CDR3 DNA follows: TGTGCCACCATACAAGACAGGTATGACAATGAGCAGTTCTTC.

Details on this clone: One end of the junction does not line up with germline, which may come from a read error. The rearrangement uses TRBV29-1 and TRBJ2-3; D is unclear. The germline V gene encodes CDR1 SQVTM and CDR2 ANQGSEA. CDR3 length equals 14 residues. CDR3: CSGLRLARTDTQYF. The CDR3 DNA reads TGCAGCGGATTAAGGTTGGCCCGCACAGATACGCAGTACTTT.

J is TRBJ2-7 and V is TRBV9; a weak D match, TRBD2 (6 bases). Germline lookup yields CDR1 SGDLS and CDR2 YYNGEE. The ends were cut back, 0 bases at V and 2 bases at J, with 12 bases in the middle. The CDR3 runs 15 residues. CDR3 DNA: TGTGCCAGCAGCGTAGGTAGTAGCGGAGCCTACGAGCAGTACTTC. Amino acid sequence: CASSVGSSGAYEQYF.

The chain couples TRBV5-4 to TRBJ1-6; TRBD1 might be the D (6 bases). The V gene lost 4 bases and the J gene lost 6 bases, with 8 bases spanning the gap. The CDR3 contains 13 residues. CDR1 SGHNT and CDR2 YYREEE come from the germline V gene (reference sequence). The CDR3 is CASSLDSNSPLHF. The DNA of the CDR3 is TGTGCCAGCAGCCTGGACAGTAATTCACCCCTCCACTTT.

V gene TRBV7-9 combines with J gene TRBJ2-3, with D maybe TRBD1 (6 bases). CDR1 SEHNR and CDR2 FQNEAQ come from the germline V gene (reference sequence). Between the trimmed V and J ends, which lost 5 bases and 3 bases, there was a span of 12 bases. The CDR3 extends over 14 amino acids. DNA of the CDR3: TGTGCCAGCAGCATTGGGACACTAACAGATACGCAGTATTTT. This encodes CASSIGTLTDTQYF.

V gene TRBV28 combines with J gene TRBJ1-2; TRBD1 agrees at 7 bases. V shed 6 bases, J shed 3 bases, and the junction held 7 bases outside the gene matches. CDR1 is MDHEN and CDR2 is SYDVKM in the germline V gene. This CDR3 comprises 14 residues. The CDR3 here is CASRRRQGDYGYTF. CDR3 DNA: TGTGCCAGCAGAAGGAGGCAGGGGGACTATGGCTACACCTTC.

The J gene is TRBJ2-3, the V gene TRBV9; the D is unclear. This CDR3 is built from 15 residues. The germline V gene has CDR1 SGDLS and CDR2 YYNGEE. The V and J ends lost 0 bases and 0 bases respectively, with 8 bases between them. The CDR3 sequence is CASSVAPESTDTQYF. CDR3 bases: TGTGCCAGCAGCGTAGCTCCGGAGAGCACAGATACGCAGTATTTT.

The chain is built from TRBV6-6 and TRBJ2-2; D is ambiguous. The CDR3 extends over 11 amino acids. V dropped 6 bases and J dropped 3 bases, with 2 bases sitting between them. Germline V gene sequence: CDR1 MNHNY, CDR2 SVGAGI (reference sequence). CDR3 DNA: TGTGCCAGCAGAGACACCGGGGAGCTGTTTTTT. This sequence encodes CASRDTGELFF.

The V call is TRBV5-5, the J call TRBJ2-6; D gene uncertain. V was cut by 0 bases and J by 0 bases, with 13 bases left in between. Germline lookup yields CDR1 SGHKS and CDR2 YYEKEE (reference sequence). This CDR3 has 18 amino acids. CDR3 DNA: TGTGCCAGCAGCTTGGCCGAATCCGCCGCCTCTGGGGCCAACGTCCTGACTTTC. It codes for CASSLAESAASGANVLTF.

This clone was found a few times. This chain links TRBV4-2 with TRBJ2-2, with D possibly TRBD1 on 6 matching bases. The germline CDR1 and CDR2 sequences are LGHNA and YNFKEQ. The CDR3 extends over 16 amino acids. V was shortened by 1 base and J by 3 bases, with 12 bases between the two germline ends. The CDR3 coding sequence is TGTGCCAGCAGCCAAGTGCTACAGGGTGACACCGGGGAGCTGTTTTTT. This encodes CASSQVLQGDTGELFF.

The chain is built from TRBV5-1 and TRBJ2-3; 9 nucleotides align to TRBD1. Looked up from germline, CDR1 is SGHRS and CDR2 is YFSETQ. The CDR3 runs 14 residues. After removal of 2 bases from V and 4 bases from J, the junction contained 2 bases not matched to a gene. CDR3 in amino acids: CASSLQGASDTQYF. The CDR3 nucleotides are TGCGCCAGCAGCTTACAGGGGGCGTCAGATACGCAGTATTTT.

This rearrangement joins TRBV7-2 to TRBJ2-7; D gene unclear. The CDR3 sequence is 13 residues long. Trimming cost V 0 bases and J 2 bases, with 5 bases left between them. Germline V gives CDR1 SGHTA, CDR2 FQGNSA. CDR3 region: CASSLAPTYEQYF. The CDR3 DNA reads TGTGCCAGCAGCTTAGCGCCTACCTACGAGCAGTACTTC.

This clone was counted only a few times. DNA for the CDR3: TGCGCCAGCAGTCAATCGTTACCGCGGGAATTGAGCTACAATGAGCAGTTCTTC. Residues: CASSQSLPRELSYNEQFF. The V call is TRBV23-1, the J call TRBJ2-1, with D tentatively TRBD2 (6 bases). Being an ORF, TRBV23-1 has a function that is uncertain. The CDR3 loop spans 18 amino acids. Trimming stripped 0 bases from V and 3 bases from J, with 18 bases between.

This chain joins TRBV2 and TRBJ1-2; D is uncertain. Trimming cost V 5 bases and J 4 bases, with 11 bases left between them. The CDR3 contains 13 residues. Germline values: CDR1 SNHLY, CDR2 FYNNEI. In nucleotides, the CDR3 is TGTGCCAGCAGTCCAGAAGAGAGCTATGGCTACACCTTC. Its protein is CASSPEESYGYTF. Full variable domain (missing parts from reference TRBV2 and TRBJ1-2): EPEVTQTPSHQVTQMGQEVILRCVPISNHLYFYWYRQILGQKVEFLVSFYNNEISEKSEIFDDQFSVERPDGSNFTLKIRSTKLEDSAMYFCASSPEESYGYTFGSGTRLTVV.

This clone was found a few times. The rearrangement links TRBV28 to TRBJ2-7; D ambiguous. V was cut by 5 bases and J by 1 base, with 12 bases left in between. There are 14 residues in the CDR3. The germline V gene encodes CDR1 MDHEN and CDR2 SYDVKM. CDR3 sequence: CASSNLRLSYEQYF. The CDR3 DNA is TGTGCCAGCAGTAATCTACGGCTTTCCTACGAGCAGTACTTC. Using reference TRBV28 and TRBJ2-7 for the parts outside the CDR3, the full variable domain is DVKVTQSSRYLVKRTGEKVFLECVQDMDHENMFWYRQDPGLGLRLIYFSYDVKMKEKGDIPEGYSVSREKKERFSLILESASTNQTSMYLCASSNLRLSYEQYFGPGTRLTVT.

The gene calls are TRBV27 and TRBJ2-5; tentatively, D is TRBD2 (5 bases). The CDR3 extends over 14 amino acids. V was clipped by 2 bases and J by 5 bases, with 12 bases between them. Germline CDR1 and CDR2: MNHEY and SMNVEV (reference sequence). In DNA, the CDR3 is TGTGCCAGCAGTTTAGACTACCTGAGCGAGACCCAGTACTTC. This encodes CASSLDYLSETQYF.

This clone was picked up a small number of times. The chain is built from TRBV7-9 and TRBJ2-2; TRBD1 or TRBD2 may be the D gene (5 bases each). Germline lookup yields CDR1 SEHNR and CDR2 FQNEAQ (reference sequence). This CDR3 comprises 15 residues. Between the trimmed V and J ends, which lost 5 bases and 3 bases, there was a span of 13 bases. CDR3: CASSPRVGDTGELFF. The CDR3 DNA reads TGTGCCAGCAGCCCTCGGGTGGGGGACACCGGGGAGCTGTTTTTT.

The chain has TRBV6-5 and TRBJ2-7; no definite D call. V gave up 0 bases and J gave up 2 bases, with 11 bases separating them. This CDR3 has 15 residues. Germline CDR1 MNHEY, CDR2 SVGAGI. CDR3 nucleotide sequence: TGTGCCAGCAGTTACTCCCCTAGTGGGGCCTACGAGCAGTACTTC. It codes for CASSYSPSGAYEQYF.